A selection of T cell receptor beta chains follows, all from one sample in a study of blood T cells in healthy people across ages. TCRdb fed the 5' RACE reads into MiXCR, producing one record per CDR3 protein. The sample contains about 1.7 million distinct CDR3 sequences, roughly 28% of which appear only once. The sample taken for sequencing was blood. The receptors were sampled from a woman aged 25 to 39 in good health. CDR3s include the opening cysteine and the closing phenylalanine or tryptophan. The order of the fields is D gene, J gene, clone size, V gene, CDR3 protein, CDR3 DNA. A D gene is named only where the DNA matches it firmly. Rows may omit the clone size; those that give it use once, few, many or a size class.

>.|TRBJ2-3|.|TRBV5-5
CASSPIHSTTSTDTQYF
TGTGCCAGCAGCCCCATACACAGCACAACTAGCACAGATACGCAGTATTTT
>.|TRBJ2-5|many|TRBV20-1
CSVAVAGGLGETQYF
TGCAGTGTGGCAGTTGCCGGGGGGCTGGGAGAGACCCAGTACTTC
>.|TRBJ2-7|many|TRBV6-5
CASSRRLGSSYEQYF
TGTGCCAGCAGTCGCAGGTTAGGGAGCTCCTACGAGCAGTACTTC
>TRBD2|TRBJ2-1|many|TRBV7-3
CASSSGTSFLNEQFF
TGTGCCAGCAGCTCCGGGACTAGTTTCCTCAATGAGCAGTTCTTC
>TRBD2|TRBJ2-5|.|TRBV20-1
CSARIAGDSGEQYF
TGCAGTGCTCGTATAGCGGGCGATTCGGGGGAGCAGTACTTC
>.|TRBJ1-4|.|TRBV29-1
CSVEEGLGEKLFF
TGCAGCGTTGAAGAGGGCCTAGGCGAAAAACTGTTTTTT
>TRBD1|TRBJ1-2|.|TRBV19
CASSIGERGRKGYTF
TGTGCCAGTAGCATCGGCGAGAGGGGGCGCAAAGGCTACACCTTC
>TRBD2|TRBJ2-3|few|TRBV7-6
CASSFRHGRAEKDTQYF
TGTGCCAGCAGCTTCCGGCACGGGAGGGCTGAGAAAGATACGCAGTATTTT
>.|TRBJ2-4|many|TRBV20-1
CSASTAALAKNIQYF
TGCAGTGCTAGCACCGCGGCACTAGCCAAAAACATTCAGTACTTC
>TRBD2|TRBJ2-1|.|TRBV20-1
CSAGALAGLSYNEQFF
TGCAGTGCTGGTGCGTTAGCGGGCCTCTCCTACAATGAGCAGTTCTTC
>.|TRBJ2-3|few|TRBV11-2
CASSFQWSTDTQYF
TGTGCCAGCAGCTTTCAGTGGAGCACAGATACGCAGTATTTT
>.|TRBJ2-5|.|TRBV3-1
CASSQERISDQETQYF
TGTGCCAGCAGCCAAGAGAGGATATCGGACCAAGAGACCCAGTACTTC
>.|TRBJ1-1|.|TRBV12-3/TRBV12-4
CASSPRFGGMMNTEAFF
TGTGCCAGCAGTCCCCGCTTTGGAGGGATGATGAACACTGAAGCTTTCTTT
>.|TRBJ2-3|many|TRBV15
CATSRDFVDTQYF
TGTGCCACCAGCAGAGATTTTGTGGATACGCAGTATTTT
>.|TRBJ2-5|many|TRBV14
CASSAHRRETQYF
TGTGCCAGCAGCGCTCATCGTCGAGAGACCCAGTACTTC
>.|TRBJ2-3|few|TRBV7-9
CASSAPGAGTDTQYF
TGTGCCAGCAGCGCACCAGGTGCGGGCACAGATACGCAGTATTTT
>TRBD1|TRBJ2-3|few|TRBV29-1
CSVVQGGKDTQYF
TGCAGCGTTGTACAGGGGGGCAAAGATACGCAGTATTTT
>TRBD1|TRBJ2-1|.|TRBV28
CASSSPRTGVLNEQFF
TGTGCCAGCAGTAGCCCCCGGACAGGGGTCCTAAATGAGCAGTTCTTC
>.|TRBJ2-7|.|TRBV5-5
CASSPSWGPYEQYF
TGTGCCAGCAGCCCATCCTGGGGTCCCTACGAGCAGTACTTC
>TRBD1|TRBJ2-3|few|TRBV7-9
CASSRPGTGVSTDTQYF
TGTGCCAGCAGCCGTCCCGGGACAGGGGTCAGCACAGATACGCAGTATTTT
>.|TRBJ1-2|many|TRBV30
CAWLSPGYHYGYTF
TGTGCCTGGTTGTCACCAGGGTACCACTATGGCTACACCTTC
>TRBD1|TRBJ1-5|.|TRBV28
CASSSPYRQGQPQHF
TGTGCCAGCAGTTCCCCCTATCGACAGGGCCAGCCCCAGCATTTT
>.|TRBJ1-5|few|TRBV12-3/TRBV12-4
CASSRWDNYQPQHF
TGTGCCAGCAGTCGTTGGGACAACTATCAGCCCCAGCATTTT
>.|TRBJ2-5|many|TRBV28
CASTLTEREETQYF
TGTGCCAGCACCCTGACAGAACGTGAAGAGACCCAGTACTTC
>TRBD2|TRBJ2-5|many|TRBV9
CASSAPAGVIAETQYF
TGTGCCAGCAGCGCTCCAGCGGGGGTGATCGCTGAGACCCAGTACTTC
>.|TRBJ1-5|.|TRBV27
CASSREQGTGLNSNQPQHF
TGTGCCAGCAGCCGCGAACAGGGTACGGGTCTTAATAGCAATCAGCCCCAGCATTTT
>.|TRBJ1-2|.|TRBV6-5
CASSAETRGYGGYTF
TGTGCCAGCAGTGCAGAAACCCGGGGGTATGGGGGCTACACCTTC
>TRBD2|TRBJ2-5|few|TRBV29-1
CSVEEGAGGASGIGGQYF
TGCAGCGTTGAAGAAGGAGCAGGTGGGGCTAGCGGGATAGGTGGCCAGTACTTC
>TRBD2|TRBJ2-1|many|TRBV7-2
CASSLASSGMRDNEQFF
TGTGCCAGCAGCTTAGCTTCTAGCGGGATGAGGGACAATGAGCAGTTCTTC
>.|TRBJ2-3|few|TRBV6-5
CASRDPGESTDTQYF
TGTGCCAGCAGGGACCCGGGGGAAAGCACAGATACGCAGTATTTT
>TRBD2|TRBJ2-1|few|TRBV7-2
CASSLYQTSGRRNEQFF
TGTGCCAGCAGCCTATACCAGACTAGCGGGAGGAGGAATGAGCAGTTCTTC
>.|TRBJ2-1|few|TRBV5-1
CASSPRRQNNEQFF
TGCGCCAGCAGCCCACGACGACAGAACAATGAGCAGTTCTTC
>TRBD1|TRBJ1-4|.|TRBV6-6
CAGSDRAHEKLFF
TGTGCCGGTTCGGACAGGGCTCATGAAAAACTGTTTTTT
>TRBD2|TRBJ2-1|.|TRBV24-1
CATSEGTSFEQFF
TGTGCCACCAGTGAAGGGACTAGCTTTGAGCAGTTCTTC
>TRBD2|TRBJ2-2|few|TRBV5-1
CASSPMGLADTGELFF
TGCGCCAGCAGCCCCATGGGACTAGCCGACACCGGGGAGCTGTTTTTT
>TRBD2|TRBJ2-5|.|TRBV12-3/TRBV12-4
CASSLGFAGLRETQYF
TGTGCCAGCAGTTTAGGTTTTGCGGGACTACGGGAGACCCAGTACTTC
>.|TRBJ2-3|.|TRBV6-1
CASSESRGMTDTQYF
TGTGCCAGCAGTGAATCTAGGGGAATGACAGATACGCAGTATTTT
>.|TRBJ1-5|.|TRBV28
CASSLHQGRGQPQHF
TGTGCCAGCAGTTTGCACCAGGGGAGGGGGCAGCCCCAGCATTTT
>.|TRBJ2-1|.|TRBV24-1
CASSAPGYNEQFF
TGTGCCTCCAGCGCCCCAGGCTACAATGAGCAGTTCTTC
>.|TRBJ2-3|few|TRBV20-1
CSARVPQADTQYF
TGCAGTGCTAGAGTTCCACAGGCAGATACGCAGTATTTT
>TRBD1|TRBJ2-6|.|TRBV28
CASRPGQVRTYSGANVLTF
TGTGCCAGCAGACCCGGACAGGTGCGAACTTACTCTGGGGCCAACGTCCTGACTTTC
>.|TRBJ2-7|many|TRBV15
CATSREREVYEQYF
TGTGCCACCAGCAGAGAAAGGGAGGTCTACGAGCAGTACTTC
>.|TRBJ2-1|.|TRBV21-1
CASSKGEDWGEQFF
TGTGCCAGCAGCAAGGGCGAGGATTGGGGTGAGCAGTTCTTC
>.|TRBJ2-5|.|TRBV29-1
CSARGPTRWNEQYF
TGCAGCGCCAGGGGCCCCACACGGTGGAATGAGCAGTACTTC
>TRBD1|TRBJ1-4|few|TRBV2
CASSEGTAPNEKLFF
TGTGCCAGCAGTGAGGGGACAGCACCGAATGAAAAACTGTTTTTT
>TRBD2|TRBJ2-1|few|TRBV27
CASSLAGGHIEQFF
TGTGCCAGCAGTTTAGCGGGGGGGCATATTGAGCAGTTCTTC
>.|TRBJ2-6|.|TRBV27
CASSFKPGAGANVLTF
TGTGCCAGCAGTTTCAAACCGGGCGCTGGGGCCAACGTCCTGACTTTC
>TRBD2|TRBJ2-3|few|TRBV4-3
CASSLFREGVGTDTQYF
TGCGCCAGCAGCCTTTTCCGGGAGGGGGTGGGCACAGATACGCAGTATTTT
>TRBD2|TRBJ2-1|many|TRBV29-1
CSGRVTSGRNNEQFF
TGCAGCGGGAGGGTGACTAGCGGGAGGAACAATGAGCAGTTCTTC
>.|TRBJ1-2|few|TRBV14
CASSPHNYGYTF
TGTGCCAGCAGTCCACATAACTATGGCTACACCTTC